One sample yielded the 32 T cell receptor beta chains listed below, sequenced in a study of blood T cell repertoires in COVID-19. TCRdb's copy holds only in-frame clones and misses some; the assay was immunoSEQ multiplex PCR. This table has about 45,000 clones, over 70% appearing once. Sequencing input: peripheral blood. The receptor set was obtained from a man between 65 and 79 years old with acute or convalescent COVID-19.

This rearrangement joins TRBV12-3 or TRBV12-4 to TRBJ2-5; D not certain. The CDR3 is 13 amino acids. Between the trimmed V and J ends, which lost 3 bases and 3 bases, there was a span of 8 bases. The CDR3 DNA is TGTGCCAGCAGTTTGGCCCTTAAAGAGACCCAGTACTTC. The encoded protein is CASSLALKETQYF.

The rearrangement uses TRBV5-1 and TRBJ2-7; TRBD1 matches at 10 bases. Germline V gene sequence: CDR1 SGHRS, CDR2 YFSETQ. J lost 5 bases, V lost 4 bases, and 6 bases had no gene match. The CDR3 has 14 residues. CDR3 DNA sequence: TGCGCCAGCAGCCGGGGACAGGGGACGGACGAGCAGTACTTC. It translates to CASSRGQGTDEQYF.

The gene calls are TRBV29-1 and TRBJ1-1; D not certain. The CDR3 contains 13 residues. Between the trimmed V and J ends, which lost 6 bases and 1 base, there was a span of 12 bases. The germline V gene encodes CDR1 SQVTM and CDR2 ANQGSEA. The CDR3: CSVPTAGNTEAFF. The CDR3 DNA reads as TGCAGCGTACCGACGGCGGGGAACACTGAAGCTTTCTTT. The full variable domain, rest sourced from reference TRBV29-1 and TRBJ1-1, is SAVISQKPSRDICQRGTSLTIQCQVDSQVTMMFWYRQQPGQSLTLIATANQGSEATYESGFVIDKFPISRPNLTFSTLTVSNMSPEDSSIYLCSVPTAGNTEAFFGQGTRLTVV.

This sequence joins TRBV5-1 and TRBJ1-4; 10 bases fit TRBD1. The CDR3 covers 14 residues. V dropped 1 base and J dropped 7; count of bases not matched to a gene: 1. CDR1 and CDR2 from the germline V gene are SGHRS and YFSETQ. CDR3 protein: CASSLRTGGEKLFF. CDR3 in DNA: TGCGCCAGCAGCTTGCGGACAGGGGGTGAAAAACTGTTTTTT.

This clone was detected only a few times. V and J are TRBV27 and TRBJ2-7; D possibly corresponds to TRBD1 (5 bases). V lost 6 bases and J lost 0, with 9 bases in between. Germline values: CDR1 MNHEY, CDR2 SMNVEV (reference sequence). The CDR3 runs 13 residues. DNA of the CDR3: TGTGCCAGCAGGACAGTTGGCTCCTACGAGCAGTACTTC. It is translated as CASRTVGSYEQYF.

This rearrangement joins TRBV7-2 to TRBJ1-6; 8 nucleotides agree with TRBD1. Germline V gene lookup returns CDR1 SGHTA and CDR2 FQGNSA. V lost 6 bases, J lost 6 bases, and 16 bases stayed unmatched. This CDR3 spans 18 amino acids. CDR3 coding DNA: TGTGCCAGCAGTTTGGACAGGGTAACAGGGTACGGTAATTCACCCCTCCACTTT. Translating it yields CASSLDRVTGYGNSPLHF.

This clone was seen only a few times. At the DNA level, this CDR3 is encoded by other sequences in the same sample as well. The chain has TRBV10-2 and TRBJ1-6; 9 bases are shared with TRBD1. Per germline, CDR1 WSHSY and CDR2 SAAADI. Trimming at V came to 1 base and at J to 9 bases, leaving 4 bases not matched to a gene. The CDR3 is 15 residues long. The CDR3 is CASSELGQGVSPLHF. The CDR3 nucleotides are TGCGCCAGCAGTGAGTTGGGACAGGGAGTTTCACCCCTCCACTTT.

This clone appeared a few times. V gene TRBV5-4 combines with J gene TRBJ1-4; 8 bases are shared with TRBD1. From germline, CDR1 is SGHNT and CDR2 YYREEE (reference sequence). The CDR3 sequence is 17 residues long. Trimming took 0 bases from V and 4 from J; bases not matched to a gene: 8. The CDR3 spells CASSLGGRQGSNEKLFF. The CDR3 nucleotides are TGTGCCAGCAGCTTGGGGGGACGACAGGGGAGTAATGAAAAACTGTTTTTT.

This clone was detected only a few times. The V and J genes are TRBV7-3 and TRBJ2-5; 9 bases match TRBD1. The germline V gene encodes CDR1 SGHTA and CDR2 FQGTGA. The CDR3 contains 15 residues. With V trimmed by 5 bases and J by 4 bases, 8 bases remained unmatched. This CDR3 is CASSLRDRVGETQYF. The DNA for the CDR3 is TGTGCCAGCAGCCTCCGGGACAGGGTAGGAGAGACCCAGTACTTC. Full variable domain (outside the CDR3, taken from reference TRBV7-3 and TRBJ2-5): GAGVSQTPSNKVTEKGKYVELRCDPISGHTALYWYRQSLGQGPEFLIYFQGTGAADDSGLPNDRFFAVRPEGSVSTLKIQRTERGDSAVYLCASSLRDRVGETQYFGPGTRLLVL.

The CDR3 sequence is CAVGQGAGRYGYTF. The DNA of the CDR3 is TGTGCCGTGGGGCAGGGGGCTGGTCGCTATGGCTACACCTTC. This chain joins TRBV27 and TRBJ1-2; 8 bases fit TRBD1. V trimming: 11 bases; J trimming: 4 bases; junction bases outside the gene matches: 12. The germline V gene has CDR1 MNHEY and CDR2 SMNVEV (reference sequence). This CDR3 comprises 14 residues.

J is TRBJ2-7 and V is TRBV19, with 10 bases fitting TRBD1. Looked up from germline, CDR1 is LNHDA and CDR2 is SQIVND (reference sequence). The ends lost 4 bases at V and 4 bases at J; junction bases unmatched: 7. The CDR3 is 15 amino acids. This CDR3 is CASSKSGTGAYEQYF. The CDR3 DNA is TGTGCCAGTAGTAAATCCGGGACAGGGGCGTACGAGCAGTACTTC.

As for this clone: At one end the junction does not follow the germline gene, possibly because of a read error. This chain uses TRBV6-4 with TRBJ1-2; D call uncertain. In germline, CDR1 is MRHNA, CDR2 SNTAGT. The CDR3 runs to 11 residues. The CDR3 is CASSDSVRRPF. The CDR3 DNA reads TGTGCCAGCAGTGATTCGGTAAGGCGGCCCTTC.

The gene calls are TRBV19 and TRBJ1-2; no firm D call. Germline CDR1 reads LNHDA; CDR2 reads SQIVND (reference sequence). The V gene lost 3 bases and the J gene lost 5 bases, with 7 bases spanning the gap. The CDR3 runs 12 residues. The CDR3 reads CASSITRYGYTF. The CDR3 DNA is TGTGCCAGTAGTATTACCCGGTATGGCTACACCTTC.

V is TRBV19 and J is TRBJ1-6; 7 bases agree with TRBD1. CDR1 and CDR2 from the germline V gene are LNHDA and SQIVND (reference sequence). V lost 3 bases, J lost 0 bases, and 2 bases stayed unmatched. This CDR3 region has 16 residues. CDR3 nucleotides: TGTGCCAGTAGTATGGGACAGAGCTCCTATAATTCACCCCTCCACTTT. Its protein is CASSMGQSSYNSPLHF.

This chain uses TRBV2 with TRBJ2-2, with D possibly TRBD2 on 5 matching bases. The V end was cut by 1 base, the J end by 4 bases, with 7 bases between. The CDR3 spans 14 residues. Germline CDR1 and CDR2: SNHLY and FYNNEI. The DNA for the CDR3 is TGTGCCAGCAGTGAAGGGCGGGTCACCGGGGAGCTGTTTTTT. This sequence encodes CASSEGRVTGELFF.

The V gene is TRBV29-1, the J gene TRBJ2-5, with 15 bases matching TRBD2. CDR1 is SQVTM and CDR2 is ANQGSEA in the germline V gene. CDR3 size: 14 residues. J lost 2 bases, V lost 7 bases, and 2 bases had no gene match. CDR3 coding DNA: TGCAGCGCCGGACTAGCGGGGGGGCAAGAGACCCAGTACTTC. Translation: CSAGLAGGQETQYF.

This clone was detected a few times. V gene TRBV2 combines with J gene TRBJ2-1, with TRBD2 matching over 8 bases. V lost 2 bases to trimming and J lost 7 bases; unmatched junction nucleotides: 7. The CDR3 contains 15 residues. CDR1 and CDR2 from the germline V gene are SNHLY and FYNNEI. In nucleotides, the CDR3 is TGTGCCAGCAGTGAACGGGGGGGCGTCTGGAATGAGCAGTTCTTC. This sequence encodes CASSERGGVWNEQFF.

The chain carries TRBV5-4 and TRBJ2-2, with 10 bases matching TRBD1. The length of the CDR3 is 15 residues. Germline values: CDR1 SGHNT, CDR2 YYREEE (reference sequence). Trimming at V came to 0 bases and at J to 4 bases, leaving 0 bases not matched to a gene. The DNA for the CDR3 is TGTGCCAGCAGCTTGGGACAGGGGGCCACCGGGGAGCTGTTTTTT. This encodes CASSLGQGATGELFF.

The chain carries TRBV9 and TRBJ1-2; D may be TRBD1 (5 bases). The germline V gene has CDR1 SGDLS and CDR2 YYNGEE. The CDR3 has 13 amino acids. V lost 2 bases and J lost 3, with 8 bases in between. CDR3 amino acids: CASSVDSYYGYTF. The CDR3, as DNA: TGTGCCAGCAGCGTCGACAGCTACTATGGCTACACCTTC.

The chain links TRBV7-2 to TRBJ1-1; TRBD1 agrees at 9 bases. The CDR3 contains 13 residues. The V gene's germline CDR1 is SGHTA and CDR2 FQGNSA. The ends lost 5 bases at V and 6 bases at J; junction bases unmatched: 4. The CDR3 here is CASSERTGAEAFF. The CDR3 region has the DNA TGTGCCAGCAGCGAACGGACAGGGGCTGAAGCTTTCTTT.

The chain recombines TRBV6-5 with TRBJ2-3, with 9 nucleotides matching TRBD1. Trimming removed 6 bases from V and 3 bases from J; junction bases left unmatched: 7. The CDR3 totals 15 residues. CDR1 MNHEY and CDR2 SVGAGI come from the germline V gene. The chain's CDR3 is CASRRDRDKTDTQYF. The CDR3 region has the DNA TGTGCCAGCAGGCGGGACAGGGATAAAACAGATACGCAGTATTTT.

This clone was counted only a few times. The V and J genes are TRBV19 and TRBJ1-6; 7 positions match TRBD1. CDR3 size: 16 residues. Per the germline V gene, CDR1 is LNHDA and CDR2 is SQIVND (reference sequence). Trimming cost V 5 bases and J 0 bases; bases outside gene matches: 4. CDR3 residues: CASSVQGSSYNSPLHF. CDR3 bases: TGTGCCAGTAGTGTACAGGGGAGCTCCTATAATTCACCCCTCCACTTT. The complete variable domain, with remaining parts taken from reference TRBV19 and TRBJ1-6, reads DGGITQSPKYLFRKEGQNVTLSCEQNLNHDAMYWYRQDPGQGLRLIYYSQIVNDFQKGDIAEGYSVSREKKESFPLTVTSAQKNPTAFYLCASSVQGSSYNSPLHFGNGTRLTVT.

This chain joins TRBV28 and TRBJ2-2; D is ambiguous. Trimming pared 2 bases from V and 1 base from J, leaving 5 bases between. CDR3 length: 14 amino acids. Germline CDR1 MDHEN, CDR2 SYDVKM. As DNA, the CDR3 is TGTGCCAGCAGTTTAATCTTGAACACCGGGGAGCTGTTTTTT. Protein product: CASSLILNTGELFF.

This clone was observed a single time. The chain recombines TRBV5-8 with TRBJ2-3, with a possible D match to TRBD2 (5 bases). The CDR3 loop spans 14 amino acids. Germline V gene data show CDR1 as SGHTS and CDR2 as YDEGEE. V shed 3 bases and J shed 7 bases, with 15 bases lying between them. The CDR3 nucleotides read TGTGCCAGCAGCTCAACCGGGGTAAAGAATACGCAGTATTTT. This sequence encodes CASSSTGVKNTQYF.

V and J are TRBV6-8 and TRBJ2-7; 8 bases are shared with TRBD1. Germline CDR1 reads MNHGY; CDR2 reads SAAAGT. V was pared by 5 bases and J by 1 base, with 1 base of the junction left unmatched. This CDR3 is built from 13 residues. CDR3 sequence: CASSRQGSYEQYF. The CDR3 DNA is TGTGCCAGCAGTCGACAGGGGTCCTACGAGCAGTACTTC.

The chain is built from TRBV27 and TRBJ1-5; tentatively, D is TRBD1 (6 bases). The CDR3 has 15 residues. The germline gives CDR1 MNHEY, CDR2 SMNVEV (reference sequence). V lost 6 bases to trimming and J lost 2 bases, with 14 bases between them. The CDR3 DNA reads as TGTGCCAGCAGCCAGGGGCGAGGGGGCAATCAGCCCCAGCATTTT. This translates into CASSQGRGGNQPQHF.

The chain employs TRBV24-1 and TRBJ1-2; D not certain. Germline lookup yields CDR1 KGHDR and CDR2 SFDVKD. V lost 5 bases and J 8 bases, leaving 17 bases between the germline ends. This CDR3 comprises 14 residues. The CDR3 sequence: CATSGGASPGGYTF. The CDR3 nucleotides are TGTGCCACCAGTGGCGGCGCTTCCCCGGGAGGCTACACCTTC.

This sequence joins TRBV5-4 and TRBJ1-1; TRBD1 matches at 7 bases. The CDR3 loop spans 12 amino acids. Trimming removed 4 bases from V and 6 bases from J; junction bases left unmatched: 3. Germline CDR1 SGHNT, CDR2 YYREEE (reference sequence). Written as DNA, the CDR3 is TGTGCCAGCAGCGAAGGGACAGCTGAAGCTTTCTTT. It specifies CASSEGTAEAFF.

A few counts support this clone. V is TRBV6-5 and J is TRBJ2-1; TRBD2 agrees at 7 bases. This CDR3 has 15 amino acids. Germline lookup yields CDR1 MNHEY and CDR2 SVGAGI. V lost 5 bases to trimming and J lost 7 bases; unmatched junction nucleotides: 11. The CDR3 nucleotides read TGTGCCAGCAGTCGCGGACTAGTAAGTGAAAATGAGCAGTTCTTC. It codes for CASSRGLVSENEQFF.

V is TRBV5-7 and J is TRBJ2-7; TRBD1 might be the D (5 bases). TRBV5-7 is reported as an ORF; its role is uncertain. This CDR3 is 17 amino acids long. Trimming cost V 0 bases and J 2 bases, with 18 bases left between them. CDR3 region: CASSLASSRVRAYEQYF. CDR3 coding DNA: TGTGCCAGCAGCTTGGCCAGTTCCAGGGTTAGGGCCTACGAGCAGTACTTC.

This clone was counted a few times. The rearrangement links TRBV9 to TRBJ1-4; TRBD1 is a possible D gene (6 bases). CDR1 is SGDLS, CDR2 YYNGEE, per germline. The CDR3 totals 14 residues. Trimming stripped 4 bases from V and 10 bases from J, with 17 bases between. As DNA, the CDR3 is TGTGCCAGCAGCCCCCTAGGGGGAGTCGGAAAACTGTTTTTT. Translated: CASSPLGGVGKLFF.

This chain links TRBV4-2 with TRBJ2-2, with 10 bases fitting TRBD1. After removal of 0 bases from V and 5 bases from J, the junction contained 6 bases not matched to a gene. The V gene's germline CDR1 is LGHNA and CDR2 YNFKEQ. This CDR3 is 17 amino acids long. The CDR3 sequence: CASSQDRDRGLTGELFF. CDR3 coding DNA: TGTGCCAGCAGCCAAGACCGGGACAGGGGTCTTACCGGGGAGCTGTTTTTT.